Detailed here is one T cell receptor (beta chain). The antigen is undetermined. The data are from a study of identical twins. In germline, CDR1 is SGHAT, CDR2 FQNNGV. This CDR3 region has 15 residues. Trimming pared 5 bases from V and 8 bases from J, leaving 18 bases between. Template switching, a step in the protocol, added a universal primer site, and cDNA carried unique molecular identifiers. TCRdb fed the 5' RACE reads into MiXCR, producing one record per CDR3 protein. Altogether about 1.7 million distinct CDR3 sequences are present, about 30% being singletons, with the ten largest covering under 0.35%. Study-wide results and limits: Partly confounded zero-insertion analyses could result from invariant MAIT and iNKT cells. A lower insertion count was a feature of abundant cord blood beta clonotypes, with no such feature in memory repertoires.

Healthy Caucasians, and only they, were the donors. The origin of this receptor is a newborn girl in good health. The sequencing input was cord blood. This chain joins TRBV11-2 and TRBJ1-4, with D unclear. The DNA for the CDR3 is TGTGCCAGCAGCCCCTCCCACGGATTGGGGGAAAAACTGTTTTTT. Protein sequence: CASSPSHGLGEKLFF.